The TCR beta chain under discussion was sequenced for a study of metastatic and nonmetastatic thyroid tumors. Study-level information: Across blood and tumor or nodule tissue, repertoires from malignant and benign thyroid patients were compared with one another.

The CDR3 is made up of 14 amino acids. Looked up from germline, CDR1 is GTSNPN and CDR2 is SVGIG (reference sequence). Trimming took off 2 bases at V and 6 bases at J, with 14 bases between the two ends. TCRdb called clones again from the PCR reads with MiXCR. The sample yields about 69,000 clones, approximately 15% seen once. Thyroid surgery had not been preceded by any treatment in any patient. In this sample, this clone turned up a few times. The gene calls are TRBV30 and TRBJ2-1; D perhaps matches TRBD2 (5 bases). Sample: blood. The TCR sequence derives from a male donor with papillary thyroid cancer or a benign thyroid nodule (not recorded which). Some clones in this sample may be carry-over from other donors' samples. Here the CDR3 reads CAWSTGENCNEQFF. For the CDR3, the DNA is TGTGCCTGGAGTACCGGGGAAAACTGCAATGAGCAGTTCTTC.